This is a list of T cell receptor beta chains from one sample in a study of OX40 agonist ivuxolimab in advanced cancers. TCRdb keeps only in-frame clones here, not all; method: immunoSEQ multiplex PCR. This table has 50,000 to 65,000 clones, approximately 90% appearing once. Sequenced material: CD4+ or CD8+ T cells sorted from blood, taken in a trial of the OX40 agonist ivuxolimab. The receptors shown here come from an adult with an advanced solid tumor such as melanoma, head and neck, liver or kidney cancer. The CDR3 runs from the conserved cysteine through the conserved F or W. Fields, in order: J gene, V gene, CDR3 protein.

TRBJ2-7 TRBV5-8 CASSLEVLYASYEQYF
TRBJ2-2 TRBV6-5 CASSRTGSTGELFF
TRBJ2-7 TRBV6-5 CVSSYIGTSGSYEQYF
TRBJ2-1 TRBV7-9 CASSLGLAGGTGLNEQFF
TRBJ2-1 TRBV5-1 CASSLAASGNNEQFF
TRBJ1-1 TRBV11-2 CASSSRTGWGSEAFF
TRBJ1-4 TRBV7-3 CASSPSGGSNEKLFF
TRBJ2-5 TRBV29-1 CSVRAGETQYF
TRBJ2-1 TRBV5-1 CASSLGNSGSSYNEQFF
TRBJ2-2 TRBV5-1 CASSYLGPANTGELFF
TRBJ2-7 TRBV6-6 CASKVGTGGVYEQYF
TRBJ2-7 TRBV10-3 CAISEHSSYEQYF
TRBJ2-1 TRBV7-9 CASSLVGGSSGYEQFF
TRBJ2-2 TRBV6-1 CASSEHRLAGTNTGELFF
TRBJ2-2 TRBV6-6 CASIRGGGTGELFF
TRBJ1-5 TRBV7-2 CASSLTGLRNQPQHF
TRBJ2-2 TRBV19 CASSNRGWYGTGELFF
TRBJ2-5 TRBV5-1 CASSLNSGSRGETQYF
TRBJ2-3 TRBV5-4 CASSLAGGRTDTQYF
TRBJ2-7 TRBV5-6 CASSPGQGAVGEQYF
TRBJ1-3 TRBV2 CASSVGGSGNTIYF
TRBJ2-2 TRBV2 CASTHRGHTGELFF
TRBJ2-6 TRBV15 CATRALSGANVLTF
TRBJ2-3 TRBV28 CASRRGSTDTQYF
TRBJ1-1 TRBV18 CASSPRETVNTEAFF
TRBJ1-6 TRBV18 CASSPDRGVLNSPLHF
TRBJ2-1 TRBV5-1 CASSLTGTGNEQFF
TRBJ2-7 TRBV7-2 CASSLAATGGVYEQYF
TRBJ1-6 TRBV30 CAWSSIRSTPLHF
TRBJ1-5 TRBV4-1 CASSFGPLGNQPQHF
TRBJ2-4 TRBV19 CASSIPSVNIQYF
TRBJ2-7 TRBV5-8 CASSFSLNSYEQYF
TRBJ2-3 TRBV7-8 CASSLGGTLTDTQYF
TRBJ1-1 TRBV6-1 CASSPGQGMDTEAFF
TRBJ2-1 TRBV5-4 CASSPNWGNEQFF
TRBJ2-2 TRBV28 CASSLGQANTGELFF
TRBJ1-6 TRBV2 CASSATGVEGSPLHF
TRBJ1-4 TRBV30 CAWSRPSREKLFF
TRBJ2-7 TRBV7-8 CASSLAPGQGYEQYF
TRBJ2-1 TRBV6-4 CASSPGLSNYNEQFF
TRBJ1-6 TRBV30 CAWSSPGVYNSPLHF
TRBJ2-5 TRBV18 CASSPPAAEETQYF